This T cell receptor (beta chain) was profiled in a study of cytomegalovirus exposure and HLA in healthy donors. Background on the study: About 85 million unique TCRs from HLA-typed donors were held in an early release of data.

Notes on this clone: The antigen remains undetermined.

The CDR3 has 15 amino acids. Germline V CDR1 and CDR2: SGHDN, FVKESK. V trimming: 4 bases; J trimming: 8 bases; junction bases outside the gene matches: 8. Study-wide results and limits: In the analysis, some V segments, TRBV6-2 and TRBV6-3 included, were excluded as indistinguishable. Reportedly, cytomegalovirus status was diagnosed with high sensitivity and specificity. When analyzed later, a missense DCLRE1C variant was found to be linked to TCR beta V- and J-gene trimming.

Researchers ran the PCR with 60 Vbeta and 13 Jbeta primers. Assay: immunoSEQ multiplex PCR; the TCRdb copy retains only in-frame clones and omits some. The sample has about 150,000 clones; approximately 85% are singletons. Sequencing input: PBMCs. The chain uses TRBV14 and TRBJ2-1; the match to TRBD2 covers 10 bases. The source of this sequence is a man in his fifties in good health and CMV-seropositive. The CDR3 bases are TGTGCCAGCAGCCCGAATAGCGGGAGGCTCCATGAGCAGTTCTTC. This gives the protein CASSPNSGRLHEQFF.